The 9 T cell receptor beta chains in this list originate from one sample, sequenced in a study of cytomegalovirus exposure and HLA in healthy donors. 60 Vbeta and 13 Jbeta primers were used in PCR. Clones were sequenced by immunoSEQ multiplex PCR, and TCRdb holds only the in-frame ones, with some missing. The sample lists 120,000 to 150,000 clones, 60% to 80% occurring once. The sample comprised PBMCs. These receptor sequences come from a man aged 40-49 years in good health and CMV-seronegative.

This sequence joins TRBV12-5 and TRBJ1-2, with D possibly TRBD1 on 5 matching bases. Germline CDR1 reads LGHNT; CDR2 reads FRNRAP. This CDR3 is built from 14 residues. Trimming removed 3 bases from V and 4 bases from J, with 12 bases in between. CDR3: CASGFLDSTYGYTF. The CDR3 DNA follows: TGTGCTAGTGGTTTCCTCGACAGTACCTATGGCTACACCTTC.

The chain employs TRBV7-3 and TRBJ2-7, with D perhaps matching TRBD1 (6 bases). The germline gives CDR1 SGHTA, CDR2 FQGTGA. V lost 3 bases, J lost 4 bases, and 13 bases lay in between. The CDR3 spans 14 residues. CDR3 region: CASSFGTSEYEQYF. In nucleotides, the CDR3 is TGTGCCAGCAGCTTCGGGACATCCGAGTACGAGCAGTACTTC.

CDR3 in amino acids: CASSEVGRETQYF. The CDR3 DNA reads TGTGCCAGCAGTGAAGTGGGGAGAGAGACCCAGTACTTC. The V call is TRBV2, the J call TRBJ2-5; TRBD2 might be the D (5 bases). The length of the CDR3 is 13 residues. The V gene's germline CDR1 is SNHLY and CDR2 FYNNEI. Trimming took 1 base from V and 4 from J, leaving 7 bases between them. The full variable domain, its missing parts supplied by reference TRBV2 and TRBJ2-5, is EPEVTQTPSHQVTQMGQEVILRCVPISNHLYFYWYRQILGQKVEFLVSFYNNEISEKSEIFDDQFSVERPDGSNFTLKIRSTKLEDSAMYFCASSEVGRETQYFGPGTRLLVL.

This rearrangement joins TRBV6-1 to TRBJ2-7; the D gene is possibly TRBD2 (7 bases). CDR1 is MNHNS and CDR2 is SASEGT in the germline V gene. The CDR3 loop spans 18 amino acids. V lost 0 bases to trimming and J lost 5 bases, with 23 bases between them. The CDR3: CASSEAPIRGAGRDEQYF. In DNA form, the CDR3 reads TGTGCCAGCAGTGAAGCGCCGATCCGGGGGGCCGGAAGAGACGAGCAGTACTTC.

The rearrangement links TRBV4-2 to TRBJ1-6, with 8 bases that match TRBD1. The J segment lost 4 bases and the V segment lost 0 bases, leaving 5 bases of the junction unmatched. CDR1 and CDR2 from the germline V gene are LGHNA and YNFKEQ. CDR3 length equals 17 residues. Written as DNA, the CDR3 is TGTGCCAGCAGCCAAGATCACAGGGGGGGATATAATTCACCCCTCCACTTT. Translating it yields CASSQDHRGGYNSPLHF.

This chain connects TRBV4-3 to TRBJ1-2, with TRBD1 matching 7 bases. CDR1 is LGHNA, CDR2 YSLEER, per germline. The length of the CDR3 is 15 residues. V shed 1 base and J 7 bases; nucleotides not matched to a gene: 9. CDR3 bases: TGCGCCAGCAGCCAAGTCAGGGGGGCCCCCTGTGGCTACACCTTC. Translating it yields CASSQVRGAPCGYTF.

The CDR3 region is CASSLLAGPEQYF. In DNA, the CDR3 is TGTGCCAGCAGTTTACTTGCGGGGCCCGAGCAGTACTTC. This chain links TRBV28 with TRBJ2-7; maybe TRBD2 (6 bases). The germline gives CDR1 MDHEN, CDR2 SYDVKM. V was trimmed by 2 bases and J by 6 bases, leaving 11 bases between them. This CDR3 is 13 amino acids long.

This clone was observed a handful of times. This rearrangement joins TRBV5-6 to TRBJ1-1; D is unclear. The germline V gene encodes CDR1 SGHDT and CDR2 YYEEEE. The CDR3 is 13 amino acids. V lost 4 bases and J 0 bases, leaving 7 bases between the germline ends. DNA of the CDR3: TGTGCCAGCAGCCCTAACGTGAACACTGAAGCTTTCTTT. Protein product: CASSPNVNTEAFF.

CDR3 residues: CASSYSRDSETQYF. The CDR3 coding sequence is TGTGCCAGCAGTTACTCCCGGGACTCGGAGACCCAGTACTTC. The chain joins TRBV6-6 to TRBJ2-5; D perhaps matches TRBD2 (6 bases). The CDR3 spans 14 residues. The germline V gene encodes CDR1 MNHNY and CDR2 SVGAGI (reference sequence). Trimming left V 0 bases short and J 5 bases short, with 10 bases between.